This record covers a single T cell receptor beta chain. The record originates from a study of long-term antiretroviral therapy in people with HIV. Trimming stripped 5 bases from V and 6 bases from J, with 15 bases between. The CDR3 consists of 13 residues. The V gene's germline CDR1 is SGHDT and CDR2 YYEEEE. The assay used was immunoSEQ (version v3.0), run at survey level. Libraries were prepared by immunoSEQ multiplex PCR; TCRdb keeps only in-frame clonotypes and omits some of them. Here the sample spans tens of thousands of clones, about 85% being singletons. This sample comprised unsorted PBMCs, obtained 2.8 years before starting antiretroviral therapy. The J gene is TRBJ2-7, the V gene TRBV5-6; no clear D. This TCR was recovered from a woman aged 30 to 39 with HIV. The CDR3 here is CASSYTSESEQYF. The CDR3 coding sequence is TGTGCCAGCAGTTACACAAGCGAATCCGAGCAGTACTTC.